This T cell receptor beta chain was sequenced in a study of Ad26.COV2.S vaccination and SARS-CoV-2 variants. The CDR3 has 18 residues. The V segment lost 0 bases and the J segment 4 bases; nucleotides outside the gene matches: 7. Germline loops: CDR1 SGHRS, CDR2 YFSETQ. Study conclusions and caveats: Vaccinees and placebo recipients showed similar non-spike TCR breadth. Using TCR breadth and depth analyses may have led to underestimated total T cell responses. The authors reported substantial breadth in spike-specific CD8+ and CD4+ T cell responses after vaccination.

Sequenced by immunoSEQ multiplex PCR; TCRdb stores in-frame clones only, minus some. Among about 350,000 clones, 92% were seen once, and the ten largest hold 3.9%. A note on this clone: Its antigen is undetermined.

The chain is built from TRBV5-1 and TRBJ2-3; 14 bases match TRBD2. Material: peripheral blood, obtained after recovery from COVID-19. This TCR came from a human donor who had recovered from COVID-19. This CDR3 reads CASSLVPGLAGEADTQYF. CDR3 bases: TGCGCCAGCAGCTTGGTACCGGGACTAGCGGGGGAGGCAGATACGCAGTATTTT.